This T cell receptor (beta chain) was observed in a study of cytomegalovirus exposure and HLA in healthy donors. TCRdb's table, derived via immunoSEQ multiplex PCR, lists solely in-frame clones and lacks some. Of approximately 180,000 clones listed, about nine tenths are singletons. The CDR3 length is 13 residues. Looked up from germline, CDR1 is SGHVS and CDR2 is FNYEAQ. V lost 5 bases to trimming and J lost 8 bases; unmatched junction nucleotides: 3. This TCR derives from a man younger than 30 in good health and CMV-seropositive. Material for sequencing was PBMCs. The gene calls are TRBV7-6 and TRBJ2-2; TRBD2 matches at 9 bases. CDR3 sequence (DNA): TGTGCCAGCAGCATTAGCGGGAGAGGGGAGCTGTTTTTT. Protein product: CASSISGRGELFF. The whole variable domain, filled in from reference TRBV7-6 and TRBJ2-2, reads GAGVSQSPRYKVTKRGQDVALRCDPISGHVSLYWYRQALGQGPEFLTYFNYEAQQDKSGLPNDRFSAERPEGSISTLTIQRTEQRDSAMYRCASSISGRGELFFGEGSRLTVL.